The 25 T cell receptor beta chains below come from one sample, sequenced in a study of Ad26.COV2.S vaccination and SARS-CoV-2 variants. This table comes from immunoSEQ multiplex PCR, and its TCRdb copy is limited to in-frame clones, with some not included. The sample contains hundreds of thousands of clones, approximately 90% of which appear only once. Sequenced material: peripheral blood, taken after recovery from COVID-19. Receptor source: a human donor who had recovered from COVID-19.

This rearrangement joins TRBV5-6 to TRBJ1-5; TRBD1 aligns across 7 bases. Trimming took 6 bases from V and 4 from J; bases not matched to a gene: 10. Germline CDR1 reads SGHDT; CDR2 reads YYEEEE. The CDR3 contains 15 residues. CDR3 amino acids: CASTIGGQSNQPQHF. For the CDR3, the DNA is TGTGCCAGCACCATAGGGGGACAGTCTAATCAGCCCCAGCATTTT.

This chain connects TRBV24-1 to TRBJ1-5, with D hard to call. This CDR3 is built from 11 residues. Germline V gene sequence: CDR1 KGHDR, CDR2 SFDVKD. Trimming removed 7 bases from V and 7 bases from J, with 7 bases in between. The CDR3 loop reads CATRERQPQHF. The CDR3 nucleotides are TGTGCCACCAGGGAAAGGCAGCCCCAGCATTTT.

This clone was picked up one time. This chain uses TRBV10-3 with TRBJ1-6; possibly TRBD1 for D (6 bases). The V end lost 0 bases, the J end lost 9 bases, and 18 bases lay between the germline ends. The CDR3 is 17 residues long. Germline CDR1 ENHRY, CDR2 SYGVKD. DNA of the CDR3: TGTGCCATCAGTGAGTCGGGCGGGACACTTACTTCTTCACCCCTCCACTTT. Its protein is CAISESGGTLTSSPLHF.

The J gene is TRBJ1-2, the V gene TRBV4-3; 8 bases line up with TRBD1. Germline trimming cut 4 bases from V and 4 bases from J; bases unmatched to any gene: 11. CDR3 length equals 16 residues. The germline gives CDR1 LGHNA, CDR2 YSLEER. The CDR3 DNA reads TGCGCCAGCAGCCCTGGCAGGGGGCGTACCGTCTATGGCTACACCTTC. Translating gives CASSPGRGRTVYGYTF.

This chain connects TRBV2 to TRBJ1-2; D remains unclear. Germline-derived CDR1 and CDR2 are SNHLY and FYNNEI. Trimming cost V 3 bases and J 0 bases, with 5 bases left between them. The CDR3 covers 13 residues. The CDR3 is CASSDGTNYGYTF. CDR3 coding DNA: TGTGCCAGCAGTGATGGCACTAACTATGGCTACACCTTC.

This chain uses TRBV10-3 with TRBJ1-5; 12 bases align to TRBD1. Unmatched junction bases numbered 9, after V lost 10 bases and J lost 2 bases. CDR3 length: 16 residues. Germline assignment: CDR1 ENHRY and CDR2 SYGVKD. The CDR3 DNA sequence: TGTGCCACTCGGGGACAGGGGGCGGAAGGCAATCAGCCCCAGCATTTT. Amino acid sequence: CATRGQGAEGNQPQHF.

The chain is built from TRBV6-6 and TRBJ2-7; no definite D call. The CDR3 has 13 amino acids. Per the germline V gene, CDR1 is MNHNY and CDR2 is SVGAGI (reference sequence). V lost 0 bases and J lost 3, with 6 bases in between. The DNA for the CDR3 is TGTGCCAGCAGTTACTCTCCAGTCTACGAGCAGTACTTC. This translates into CASSYSPVYEQYF.

CDR3 DNA: TGCGCCAGCAGCTTGGCGGAGTCTTCACAAGAGACCCAGTACTTC. It translates to CASSLAESSQETQYF. V usage is TRBV5-1 and J usage is TRBJ2-5; D not certain. The CDR3 sequence is 15 residues long. Germline CDR1 reads SGHRS; CDR2 reads YFSETQ. V was shortened by 0 bases and J by 2 bases, with 11 bases between the two germline ends.

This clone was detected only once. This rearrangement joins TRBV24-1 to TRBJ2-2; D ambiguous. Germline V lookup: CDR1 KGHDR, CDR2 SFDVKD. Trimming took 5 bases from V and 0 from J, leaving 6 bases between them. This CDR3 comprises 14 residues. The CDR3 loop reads CATSGHSNTGELFF. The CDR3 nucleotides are TGTGCCACCAGTGGCCATTCGAACACCGGGGAGCTGTTTTTT.

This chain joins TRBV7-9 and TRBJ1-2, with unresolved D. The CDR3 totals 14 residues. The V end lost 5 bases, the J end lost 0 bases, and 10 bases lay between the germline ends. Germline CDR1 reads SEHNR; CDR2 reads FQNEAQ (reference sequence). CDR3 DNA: TGTGCCAGCAGCCTGGGAGCGGCTAACTATGGCTACACCTTC. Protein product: CASSLGAANYGYTF.

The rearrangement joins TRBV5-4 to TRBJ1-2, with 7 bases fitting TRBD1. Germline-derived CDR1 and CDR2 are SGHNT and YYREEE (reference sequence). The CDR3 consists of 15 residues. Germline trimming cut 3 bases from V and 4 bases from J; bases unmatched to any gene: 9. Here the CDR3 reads CASSSRDSSLYGYTF. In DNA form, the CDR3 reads TGTGCCAGCAGCTCCCGGGACAGTTCCCTCTATGGCTACACCTTC.

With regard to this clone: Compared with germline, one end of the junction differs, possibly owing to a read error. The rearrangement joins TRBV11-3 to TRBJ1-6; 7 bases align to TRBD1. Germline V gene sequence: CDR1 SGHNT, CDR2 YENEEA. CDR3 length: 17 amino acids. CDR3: CASSSGQAHLLRSPPHF. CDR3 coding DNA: TGTGCCAGCAGCAGTGGACAGGCCCACCTCCTTCGTTCACCCCCCCACTTT.

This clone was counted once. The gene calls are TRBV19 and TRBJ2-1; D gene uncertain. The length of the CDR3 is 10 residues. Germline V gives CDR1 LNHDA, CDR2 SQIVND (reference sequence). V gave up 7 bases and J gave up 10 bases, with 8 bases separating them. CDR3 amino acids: CASNLREQFF. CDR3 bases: TGTGCCAGTAATTTGCGGGAGCAGTTCTTC.

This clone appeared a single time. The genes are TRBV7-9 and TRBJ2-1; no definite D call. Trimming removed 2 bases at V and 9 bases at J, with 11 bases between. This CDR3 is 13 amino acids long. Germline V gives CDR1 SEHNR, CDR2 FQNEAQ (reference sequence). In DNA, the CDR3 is TGTGCCAGCAGCTTACCCGAGACAAGTGAGCAGTTCTTC. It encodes CASSLPETSEQFF.

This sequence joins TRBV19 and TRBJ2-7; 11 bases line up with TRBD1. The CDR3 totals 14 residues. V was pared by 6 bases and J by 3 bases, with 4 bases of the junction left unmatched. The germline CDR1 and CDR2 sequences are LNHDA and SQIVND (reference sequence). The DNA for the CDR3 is TGTGCCAGTAGAAAGGGACAGGGGGTCTACGAGCAGTACTTC. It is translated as CASRKGQGVYEQYF. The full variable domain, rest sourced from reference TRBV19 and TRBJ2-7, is DGGITQSPKYLFRKEGQNVTLSCEQNLNHDAMYWYRQDPGQGLRLIYYSQIVNDFQKGDIAEGYSVSREKKESFPLTVTSAQKNPTAFYLCASRKGQGVYEQYFGPGTRLTVT.

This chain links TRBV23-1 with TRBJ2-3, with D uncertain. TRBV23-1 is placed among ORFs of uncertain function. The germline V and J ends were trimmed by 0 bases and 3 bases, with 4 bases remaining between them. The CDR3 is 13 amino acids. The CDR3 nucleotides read TGCGCCAGCAGTCAATCGCGGACAGATACGCAGTATTTT. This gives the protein CASSQSRTDTQYF.

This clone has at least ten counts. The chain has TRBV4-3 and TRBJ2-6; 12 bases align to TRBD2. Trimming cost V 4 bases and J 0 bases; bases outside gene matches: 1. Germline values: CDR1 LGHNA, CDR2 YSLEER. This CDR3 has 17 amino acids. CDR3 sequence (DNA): TGCGCCAGCAGCCCTAGCGGGGGGGCCTCTGGGGCCAACGTCCTGACTTTC. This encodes CASSPSGGASGANVLTF.

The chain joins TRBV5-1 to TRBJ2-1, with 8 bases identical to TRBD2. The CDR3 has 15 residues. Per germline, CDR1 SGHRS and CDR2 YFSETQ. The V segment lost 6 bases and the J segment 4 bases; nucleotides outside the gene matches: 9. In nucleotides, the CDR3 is TGCGCCAGCACAGGCGGGGGGTTGGGATACAATGAGCAGTTCTTC. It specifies CASTGGGLGYNEQFF. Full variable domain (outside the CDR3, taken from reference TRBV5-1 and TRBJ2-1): KAGVTQTPRYLIKTRGQQVTLSCSPISGHRSVSWYQQTPGQGLQFLFEYFSETQRNKGNFPGRFSGRQFSNSRSEMNVSTLELGDSALYLCASTGGGLGYNEQFFGPGTRLTVL.

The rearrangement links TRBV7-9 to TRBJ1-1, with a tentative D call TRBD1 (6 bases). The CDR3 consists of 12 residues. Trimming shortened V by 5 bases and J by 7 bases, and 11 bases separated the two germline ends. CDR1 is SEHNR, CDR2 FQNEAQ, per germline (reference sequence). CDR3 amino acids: CASSVGQNEAFF. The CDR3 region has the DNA TGTGCCAGCAGCGTCGGACAGAATGAAGCTTTCTTT. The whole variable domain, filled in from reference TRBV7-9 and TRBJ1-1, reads DTGVSQNPRHKITKRGQNVTFRCDPISEHNRLYWYRQTLGQGPEFLTYFQNEAQLEKSRLLSDRFSAERPKGSFSTLEIQRTEQGDSAMYLCASSVGQNEAFFGQGTRLTVV.

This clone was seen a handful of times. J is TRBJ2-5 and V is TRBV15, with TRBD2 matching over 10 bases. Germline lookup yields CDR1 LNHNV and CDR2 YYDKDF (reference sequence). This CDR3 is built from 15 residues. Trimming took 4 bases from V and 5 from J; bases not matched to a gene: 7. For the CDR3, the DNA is TGTGCCACCAGCATGAGCGGGGGGGCTCCCGAGACCCAGTACTTC. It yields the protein CATSMSGGAPETQYF.

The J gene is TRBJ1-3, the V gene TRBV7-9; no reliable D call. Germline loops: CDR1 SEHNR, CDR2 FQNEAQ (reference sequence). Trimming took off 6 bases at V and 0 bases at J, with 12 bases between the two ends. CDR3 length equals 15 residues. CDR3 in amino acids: CASSPGEISGNTIYF. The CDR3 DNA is TGTGCCAGCAGTCCCGGTGAGATCTCTGGAAACACCATATATTTT.

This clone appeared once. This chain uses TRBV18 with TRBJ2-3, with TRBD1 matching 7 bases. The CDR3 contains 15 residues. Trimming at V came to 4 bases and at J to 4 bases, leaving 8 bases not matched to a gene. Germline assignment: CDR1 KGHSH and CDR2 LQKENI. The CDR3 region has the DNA TGTGCCAGCTCACAACAGGGGTTCGCCCCAGATACGCAGTATTTT. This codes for CASSQQGFAPDTQYF.

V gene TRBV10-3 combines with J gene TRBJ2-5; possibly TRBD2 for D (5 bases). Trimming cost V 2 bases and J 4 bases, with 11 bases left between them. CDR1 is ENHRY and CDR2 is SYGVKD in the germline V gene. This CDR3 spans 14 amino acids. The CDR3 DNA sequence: TGTGCCATCAGTGAGCTAGCTGGGAGAGAGACCCAGTACTTC. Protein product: CAISELAGRETQYF.

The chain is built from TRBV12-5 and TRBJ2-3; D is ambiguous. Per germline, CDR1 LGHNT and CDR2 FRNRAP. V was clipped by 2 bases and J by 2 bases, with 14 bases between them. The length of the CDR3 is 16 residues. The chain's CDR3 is CASGLPPWASTDTQYF. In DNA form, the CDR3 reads TGTGCTAGTGGTTTGCCCCCATGGGCTTCCACAGATACGCAGTATTTT.

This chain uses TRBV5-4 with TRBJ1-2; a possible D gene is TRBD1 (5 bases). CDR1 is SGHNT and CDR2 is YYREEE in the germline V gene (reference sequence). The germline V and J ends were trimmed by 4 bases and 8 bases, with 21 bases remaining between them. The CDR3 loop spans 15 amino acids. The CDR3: CASSPPRGATRGYTF. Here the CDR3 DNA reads TGTGCCAGCAGCCCCCCCCGAGGGGCAACGAGGGGCTACACCTTC. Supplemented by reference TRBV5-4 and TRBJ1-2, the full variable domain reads ETGVTQSPTHLIKTRGQQVTLRCSSQSGHNTVSWYQQALGQGPQFIFQYYREEENGRGNFPPRFSGLQFPNYSSELNVNALELDDSALYLCASSPPRGATRGYTFGSGTRLTVV.